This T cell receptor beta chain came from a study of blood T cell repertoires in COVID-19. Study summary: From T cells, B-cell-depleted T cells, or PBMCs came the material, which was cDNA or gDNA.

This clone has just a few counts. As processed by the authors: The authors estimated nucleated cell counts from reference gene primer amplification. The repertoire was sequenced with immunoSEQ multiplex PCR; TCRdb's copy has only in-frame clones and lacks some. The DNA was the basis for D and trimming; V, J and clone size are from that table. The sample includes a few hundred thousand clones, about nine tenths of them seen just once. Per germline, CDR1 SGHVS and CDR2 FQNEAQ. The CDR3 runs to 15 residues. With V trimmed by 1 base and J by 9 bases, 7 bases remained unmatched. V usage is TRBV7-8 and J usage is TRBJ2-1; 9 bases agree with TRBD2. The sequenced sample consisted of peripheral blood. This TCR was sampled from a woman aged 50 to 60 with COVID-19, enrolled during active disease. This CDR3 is CASSLDRGRGSEQFF. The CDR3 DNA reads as TGTGCCAGCAGCTTAGACCGCGGGAGGGGTAGTGAGCAGTTCTTC.